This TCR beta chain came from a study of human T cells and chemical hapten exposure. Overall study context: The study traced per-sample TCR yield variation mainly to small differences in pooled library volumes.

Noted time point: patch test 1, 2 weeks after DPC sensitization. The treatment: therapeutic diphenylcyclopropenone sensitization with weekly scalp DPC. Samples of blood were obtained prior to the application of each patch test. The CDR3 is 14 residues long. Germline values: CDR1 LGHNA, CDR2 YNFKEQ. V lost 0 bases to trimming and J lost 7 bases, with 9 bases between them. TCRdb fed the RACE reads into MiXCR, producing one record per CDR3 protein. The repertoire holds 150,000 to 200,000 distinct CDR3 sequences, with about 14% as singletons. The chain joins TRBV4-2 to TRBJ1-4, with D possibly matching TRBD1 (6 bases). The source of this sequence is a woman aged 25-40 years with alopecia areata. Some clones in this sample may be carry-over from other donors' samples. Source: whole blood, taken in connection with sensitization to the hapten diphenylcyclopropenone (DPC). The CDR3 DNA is TGTGCCAGCAGCCAAGATGACAGGCTTGAAAAACTGTTTTTT. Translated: CASSQDDRLEKLFF.